This T cell receptor beta chain is from a study of CD8 T cells in ankylosing spondylitis (dated by TCRdb to the late 2010s). With respect to the entire study: The study profiled T cell receptor beta repertoires in healthy donors and ankylosing spondylitis patients to find disease-linked TCR variants. The full study cohort was made up of approximately 27 ankylosing spondylitis patients and 95 to 130 healthy donors. Peripheral blood samples were taken, and synovial fluid was additionally collected from ankylosing spondylitis patients. Overall study results and their limits: The disease-linked clones had a CD8+ phenotype and were found at relatively low frequencies in peripheral blood. Significant enrichment of the disease-linked clones was reported in matched synovial fluid samples from ankylosing spondylitis patients. Some of the motif variants had been reported before in the synovial fluid and blood of reactive arthritis patients, a finding that suggests common disease-initiation mechanisms. A TCR beta motif of roughly 8 highly homologous amino acid variants appeared characteristic of blood from ankylosing spondylitis patients.

Reading the germline V gene gives CDR1 KGHDR and CDR2 SFDVKD. Including cysteine and phenylalanine, the CDR3 has 17 amino acids. Left in the record is the CDR3 DNA by itself, 51 bases read in frame from the first base. Instrument used: Illumina HiSeq 2500. Quantitative 5'-RACE with molecular barcodes was the method used to prepare the TCR beta libraries. In the original analysis: A new computational method based on a probabilistic model of VDJ rearrangement was used to identify disease-linked TCR variants. TCRdb reanalyzed the raw reads on its own, using fastp at Q25 for trimming and MiXCR for clone calling, and kept in-frame beta chains. Rows with a matching CDR3 protein are joined into one entry that keeps the most common DNA and genes. TCRdb, not the authors, supplied the V and J calls. The sample profile shows 150,000 to 200,000 distinct CDR3 sequences; around 16% of them were found once. The ten most abundant clones make up over 7% of the sample.

Details on this clonotype: Its antigen is not yet known. Sequence at one end of the junction differs from germline and may be a read error.

Source material: blood, either unsorted or a sorted T cell fraction (not recorded which). Recombination joined TRBV24-1 with TRBJ2-1; TRBD2 is perhaps the D gene, given 6 matching bases. The receptor's source is a male donor with ankylosing spondylitis or in good health (not recorded which). The nucleotide sequence is given as TGTGCCACCAGTGATATCCTCGGGGCCGGGGGTTACAATGGGCAGTTCTTC. Translated, it gives CATSDILGAGGYNGQFF.